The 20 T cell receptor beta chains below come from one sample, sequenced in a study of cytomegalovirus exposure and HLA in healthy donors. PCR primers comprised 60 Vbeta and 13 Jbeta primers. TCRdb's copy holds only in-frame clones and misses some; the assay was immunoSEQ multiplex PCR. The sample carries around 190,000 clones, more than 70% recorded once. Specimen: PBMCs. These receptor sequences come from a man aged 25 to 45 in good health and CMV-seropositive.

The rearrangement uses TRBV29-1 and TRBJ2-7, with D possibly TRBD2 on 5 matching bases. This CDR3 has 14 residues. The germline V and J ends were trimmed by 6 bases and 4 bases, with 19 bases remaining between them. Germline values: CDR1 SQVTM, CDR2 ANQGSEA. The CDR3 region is CSVSLMARGYEQYF. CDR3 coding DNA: TGCAGCGTCTCCCTAATGGCCCGGGGATACGAGCAGTACTTC.

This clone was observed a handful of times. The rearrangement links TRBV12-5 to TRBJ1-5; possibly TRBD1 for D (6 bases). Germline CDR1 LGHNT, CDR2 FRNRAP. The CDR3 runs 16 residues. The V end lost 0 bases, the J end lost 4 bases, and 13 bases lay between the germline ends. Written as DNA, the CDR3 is TGTGCTAGTGGTTTGGTATTGGGGGCCGTGAATCAGCCCCAGCATTTT. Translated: CASGLVLGAVNQPQHF.

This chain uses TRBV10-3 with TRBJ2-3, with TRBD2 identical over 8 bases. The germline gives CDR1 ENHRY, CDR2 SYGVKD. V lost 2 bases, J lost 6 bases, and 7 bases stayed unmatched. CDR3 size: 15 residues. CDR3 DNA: TGTGCCATCAGTGAGGGACTAGCCGGGGGTGATACGCAGTATTTT. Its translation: CAISEGLAGGDTQYF.

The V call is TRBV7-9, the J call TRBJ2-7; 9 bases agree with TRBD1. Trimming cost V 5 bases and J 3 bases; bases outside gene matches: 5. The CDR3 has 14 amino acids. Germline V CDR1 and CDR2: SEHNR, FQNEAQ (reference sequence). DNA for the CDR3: TGTGCCAGCAGCCCTCCGGGACAGGGCTACGAGCAGTACTTC. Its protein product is CASSPPGQGYEQYF. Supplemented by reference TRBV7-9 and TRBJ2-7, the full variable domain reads DTGVSQNPRHKITKRGQNVTFRCDPISEHNRLYWYRQTLGQGPEFLTYFQNEAQLEKSRLLSDRFSAERPKGSFSTLEIQRTEQGDSAMYLCASSPPGQGYEQYFGPGTRLTVT.

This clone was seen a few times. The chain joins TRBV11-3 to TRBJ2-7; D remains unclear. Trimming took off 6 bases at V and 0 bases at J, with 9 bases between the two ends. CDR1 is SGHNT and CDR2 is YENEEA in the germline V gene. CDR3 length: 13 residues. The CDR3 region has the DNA TGTGCCAGCAGTGGCGGCCCCTCCTACGAGCAGTACTTC. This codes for CASSGGPSYEQYF.

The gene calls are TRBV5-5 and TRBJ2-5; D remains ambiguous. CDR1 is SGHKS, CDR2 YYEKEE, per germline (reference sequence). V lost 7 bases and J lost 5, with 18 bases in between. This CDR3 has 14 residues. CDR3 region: CASWALVSRETQYF. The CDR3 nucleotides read TGTGCCAGCTGGGCCCTCGTGTCTCGCGAGACCCAGTACTTC.

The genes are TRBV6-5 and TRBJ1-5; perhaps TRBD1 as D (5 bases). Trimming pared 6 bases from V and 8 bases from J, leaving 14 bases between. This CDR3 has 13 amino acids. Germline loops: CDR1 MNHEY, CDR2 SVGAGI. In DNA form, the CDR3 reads TGTGCCAGCAGCTCACGGGACTCCGAGCCCCAGCATTTT. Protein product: CASSSRDSEPQHF.

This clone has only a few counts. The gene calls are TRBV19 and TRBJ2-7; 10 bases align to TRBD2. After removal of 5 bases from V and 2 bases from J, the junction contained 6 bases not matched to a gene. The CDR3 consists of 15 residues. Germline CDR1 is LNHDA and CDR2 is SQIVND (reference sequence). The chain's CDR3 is CASSLTSGRAYEQYF. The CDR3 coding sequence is TGTGCCAGTAGTCTGACTAGCGGGCGAGCCTACGAGCAGTACTTC.

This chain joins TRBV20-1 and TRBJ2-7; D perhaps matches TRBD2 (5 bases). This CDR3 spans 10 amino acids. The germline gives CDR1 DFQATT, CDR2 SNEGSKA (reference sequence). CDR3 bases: TGCGGGTTTGGACTCTGCGAGCAGTACTTC. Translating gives CGFGLCEQYF.

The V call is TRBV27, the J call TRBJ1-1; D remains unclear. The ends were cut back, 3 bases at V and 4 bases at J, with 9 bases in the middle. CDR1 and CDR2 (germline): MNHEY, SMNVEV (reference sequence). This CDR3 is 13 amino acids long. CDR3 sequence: CASSLAPFTEAFF. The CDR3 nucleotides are TGTGCCAGCAGTTTGGCTCCGTTCACTGAAGCTTTCTTT.

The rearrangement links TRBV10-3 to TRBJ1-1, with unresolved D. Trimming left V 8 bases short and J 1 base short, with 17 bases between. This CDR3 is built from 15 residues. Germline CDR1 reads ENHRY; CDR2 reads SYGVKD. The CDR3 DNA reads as TGTGCCATCTCCCCCGGGGAGGAGGCGAACACTGAAGCTTTCTTT. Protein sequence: CAISPGEEANTEAFF.

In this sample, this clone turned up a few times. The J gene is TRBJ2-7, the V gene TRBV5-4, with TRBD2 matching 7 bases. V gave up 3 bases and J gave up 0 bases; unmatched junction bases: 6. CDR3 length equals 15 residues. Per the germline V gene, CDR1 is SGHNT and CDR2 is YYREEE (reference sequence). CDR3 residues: CASSSGLDFSYEQYF. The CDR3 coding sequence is TGTGCCAGCAGCTCCGGACTAGATTTCTCCTACGAGCAGTACTTC.

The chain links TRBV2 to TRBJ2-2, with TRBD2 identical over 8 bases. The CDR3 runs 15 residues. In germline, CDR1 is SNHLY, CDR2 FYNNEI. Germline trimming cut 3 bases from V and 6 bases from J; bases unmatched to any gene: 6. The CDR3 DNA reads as TGTGCCAGCAGTGATCTAGGACTAGCTTCCGGGGAGCTGTTTTTT. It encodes CASSDLGLASGELFF.

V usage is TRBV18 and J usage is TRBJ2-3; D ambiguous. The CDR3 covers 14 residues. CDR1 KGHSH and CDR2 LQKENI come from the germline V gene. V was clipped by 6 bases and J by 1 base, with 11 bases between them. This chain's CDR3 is CASSLQVGTDTQYF. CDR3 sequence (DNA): TGTGCCAGCTCTCTTCAGGTCGGCACAGATACGCAGTATTTT.

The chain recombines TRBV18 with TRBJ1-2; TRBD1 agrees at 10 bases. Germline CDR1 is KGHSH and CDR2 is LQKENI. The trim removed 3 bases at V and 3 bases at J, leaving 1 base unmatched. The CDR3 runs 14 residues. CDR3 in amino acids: CASSPTGGDYGYTF. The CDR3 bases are TGTGCCAGCTCACCGACAGGGGGCGACTATGGCTACACCTTC. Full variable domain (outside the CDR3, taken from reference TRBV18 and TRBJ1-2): NAGVMQNPRHLVRRRGQEARLRCSPMKGHSHVYWYRQLPEEGLKFMVYLQKENIIDESGMPKERFSAEFPKEGPSILRIQQVVRGDSAAYFCASSPTGGDYGYTFGSGTRLTVV.

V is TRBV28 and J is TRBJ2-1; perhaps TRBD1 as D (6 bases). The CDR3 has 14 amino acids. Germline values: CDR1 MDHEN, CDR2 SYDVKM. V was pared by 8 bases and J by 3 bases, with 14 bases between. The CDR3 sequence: CASLGQGNYNEQFF. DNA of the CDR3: TGTGCCAGCCTCGGCCAGGGGAACTACAATGAGCAGTTCTTC.

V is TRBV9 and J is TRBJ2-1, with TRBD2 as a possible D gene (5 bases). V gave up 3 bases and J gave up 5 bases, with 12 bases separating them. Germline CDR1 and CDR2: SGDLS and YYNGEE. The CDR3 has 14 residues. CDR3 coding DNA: TGTGCCAGCAGCGAACTAGGACTCGACAATGAGCAGTTCTTC. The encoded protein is CASSELGLDNEQFF.

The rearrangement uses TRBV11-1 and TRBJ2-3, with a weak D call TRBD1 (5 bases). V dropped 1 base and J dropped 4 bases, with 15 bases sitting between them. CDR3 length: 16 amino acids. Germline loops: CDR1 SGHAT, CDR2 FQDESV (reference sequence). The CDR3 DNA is TGTGCCAGCAGCTTAGGGACAACCCCACAGGCAGATACGCAGTATTTT. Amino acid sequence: CASSLGTTPQADTQYF. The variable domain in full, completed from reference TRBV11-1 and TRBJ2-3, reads EAEVAQSPRYKITEKSQAVAFWCDPISGHATLYWYRQILGQGPELLVQFQDESVVDDSQLPKDRFSAERLKGVDSTLKIQPAELGDSAMYLCASSLGTTPQADTQYFGPGTRLTVL.

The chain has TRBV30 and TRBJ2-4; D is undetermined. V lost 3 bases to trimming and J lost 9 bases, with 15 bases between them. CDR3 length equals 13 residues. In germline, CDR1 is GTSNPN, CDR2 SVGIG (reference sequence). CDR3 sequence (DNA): TGTGCCTGGAGCCCCCCGGCCAGGATCATTCAGTACTTC. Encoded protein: CAWSPPARIIQYF.

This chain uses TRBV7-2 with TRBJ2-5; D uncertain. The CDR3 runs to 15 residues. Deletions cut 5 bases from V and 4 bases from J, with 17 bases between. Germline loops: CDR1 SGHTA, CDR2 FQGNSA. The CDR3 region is CASSINGRWRETQYF. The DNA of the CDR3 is TGTGCCAGCAGCATTAACGGTCGGTGGAGAGAGACCCAGTACTTC.